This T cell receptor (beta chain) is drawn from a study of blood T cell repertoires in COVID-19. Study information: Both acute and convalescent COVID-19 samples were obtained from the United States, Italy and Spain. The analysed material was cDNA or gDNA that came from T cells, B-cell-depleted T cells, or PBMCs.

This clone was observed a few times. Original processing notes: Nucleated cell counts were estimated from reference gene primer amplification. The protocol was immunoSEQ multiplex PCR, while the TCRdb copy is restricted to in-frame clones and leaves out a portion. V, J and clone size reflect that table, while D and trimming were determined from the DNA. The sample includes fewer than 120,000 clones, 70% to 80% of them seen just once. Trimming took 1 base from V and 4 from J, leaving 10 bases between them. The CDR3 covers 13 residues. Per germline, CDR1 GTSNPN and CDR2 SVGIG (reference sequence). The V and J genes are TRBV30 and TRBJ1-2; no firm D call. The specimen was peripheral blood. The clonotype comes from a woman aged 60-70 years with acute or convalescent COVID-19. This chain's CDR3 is CAWSAFGVYGYTF. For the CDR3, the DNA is TGTGCCTGGAGTGCTTTCGGGGTCTATGGCTACACCTTC.